This TCR beta chain was recorded in a study of cytomegalovirus exposure and HLA in healthy donors. Notes on this clone: Antigen: not known.

General study points: Follow-up analysis later connected one missense variant in DCLRE1C with trimming of TCR beta V- and J-genes. In a later analysis, compared with equally common non-associated chains, HLA-associated beta chains were more expanded. The study flagged about 150 TCR beta chains as cytomegalovirus-associated. There were several of the most significant clusters that appeared linked to common viral pathogens in a later analysis.

The ends were cut back, 1 base at V and 4 bases at J, with 10 bases in the middle. Germline CDR1 and CDR2: KGHSY and FQNENV. CDR3 size: 15 residues. This PCR relied on a set of 60 Vbeta primers and 13 Jbeta primers. Produced via immunoSEQ multiplex PCR; TCRdb's table is partial and in-frame only. The table records under 170,000 clones, just under 65% of them present only once. The receptor comes from a woman in her sixties or seventies in good health and CMV-seropositive. The chain links TRBV16 to TRBJ2-2; weak D call: TRBD1 (6 bases). Specimen: PBMCs. CDR3 residues: CASSQYTGPTGELFF. The CDR3 nucleotides are TGTGCCAGCAGCCAATACACAGGGCCCACCGGGGAGCTGTTTTTT.